This TCR beta chain was observed in a study of blood T cell repertoires in COVID-19. Study details: The United States, Italy and Spain supplied acute and convalescent COVID-19 samples. T cells, B-cell-depleted T cells, or PBMCs supplied cDNA or gDNA.

J was trimmed by 7 bases and V by 0 bases; bases with no gene match: 4. The CDR3 loop spans 15 amino acids. Looked up from germline, CDR1 is SGHDT and CDR2 is YYEEEE. Authors' analysis steps: Researchers report that nucleated cell counts were estimated from reference gene primer amplification. Profiling relied on immunoSEQ multiplex PCR, and the TCRdb table lists in-frame clones only, not all of them. The D gene and trimming were derived from the DNA, and the V and J assignments and clone size from that table. The sample holds 100,000 to 150,000 clones, approximately 82% seen once. This TCR was sampled from a man older than 75 with active or convalescent COVID-19. Sequencing input: peripheral blood. The chain combines TRBV5-6 with TRBJ2-7; TRBD2 matches at 13 bases. The CDR3 DNA is TGTGCCAGCAGCTTGGTTACTAGCGGGGGGGATGAGCAGTACTTC. Protein product: CASSLVTSGGDEQYF.